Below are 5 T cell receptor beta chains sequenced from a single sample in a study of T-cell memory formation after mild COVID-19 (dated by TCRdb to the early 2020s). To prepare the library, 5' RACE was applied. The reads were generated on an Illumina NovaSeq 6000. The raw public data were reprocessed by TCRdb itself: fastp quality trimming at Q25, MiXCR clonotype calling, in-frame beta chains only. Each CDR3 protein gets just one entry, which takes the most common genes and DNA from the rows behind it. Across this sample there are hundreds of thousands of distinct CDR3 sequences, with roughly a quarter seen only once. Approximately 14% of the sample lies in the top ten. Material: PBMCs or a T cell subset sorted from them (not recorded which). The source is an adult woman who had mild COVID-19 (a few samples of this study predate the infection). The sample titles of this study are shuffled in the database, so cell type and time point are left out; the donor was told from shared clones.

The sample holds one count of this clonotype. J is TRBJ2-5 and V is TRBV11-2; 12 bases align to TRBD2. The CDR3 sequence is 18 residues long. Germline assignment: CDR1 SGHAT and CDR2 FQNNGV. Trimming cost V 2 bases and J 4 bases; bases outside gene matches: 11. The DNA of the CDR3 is TGTGCCAGCAGCTTACTCGCTCTAGCGGGAGGGCCTGTAGAGACCCAGTACTTC. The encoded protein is CASSLLALAGGPVETQYF.

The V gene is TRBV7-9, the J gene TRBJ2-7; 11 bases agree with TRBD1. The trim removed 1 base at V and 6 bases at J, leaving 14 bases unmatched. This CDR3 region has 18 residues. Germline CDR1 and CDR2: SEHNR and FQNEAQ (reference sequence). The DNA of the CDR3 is TGTGCCAGCAGCTTAGGAGTGGTGATCCGGACAGGGGGCTCCGAGCAGTACTTC. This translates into CASSLGVVIRTGGSEQYF.

The CDR3 DNA follows: TGTGCCAGCTCACCGGGACTAGCGGGAGATCTCCTGAAGGAGACCCAGTACTTC. The encoded protein is CASSPGLAGDLLKETQYF. This chain links TRBV18 with TRBJ2-5; TRBD2 aligns across 14 bases. The CDR3 contains 18 residues. With V trimmed by 3 bases and J by 5 bases, 11 bases remained unmatched. Germline V gene sequence: CDR1 KGHSH, CDR2 LQKENI. Full variable domain (remainder filled in from reference TRBV18 and TRBJ2-5): NAGVMQNPRHLVRRRGQEARLRCSPMKGHSHVYWYRQLPEEGLKFMVYLQKENIIDESGMPKERFSAEFPKEGPSILRIQQVVRGDSAAYFCASSPGLAGDLLKETQYFGPGTRLLVL.

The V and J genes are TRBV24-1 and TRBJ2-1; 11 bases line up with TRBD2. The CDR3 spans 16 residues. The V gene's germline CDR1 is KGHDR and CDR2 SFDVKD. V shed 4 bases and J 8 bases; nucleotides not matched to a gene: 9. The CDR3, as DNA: TGTGCCACCAGTGACCCTACGACTAGCGGGAAGTATGAGCAGTTCTTC. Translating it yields CATSDPTTSGKYEQFF.

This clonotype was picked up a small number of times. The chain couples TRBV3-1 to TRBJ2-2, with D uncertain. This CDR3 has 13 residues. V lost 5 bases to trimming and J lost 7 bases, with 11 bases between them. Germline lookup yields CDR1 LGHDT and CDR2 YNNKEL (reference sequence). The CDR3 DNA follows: TGTGCCAGCAGCTCTAGAGTTGGCGGGGAGCTGTTTTTT. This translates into CASSSRVGGELFF.